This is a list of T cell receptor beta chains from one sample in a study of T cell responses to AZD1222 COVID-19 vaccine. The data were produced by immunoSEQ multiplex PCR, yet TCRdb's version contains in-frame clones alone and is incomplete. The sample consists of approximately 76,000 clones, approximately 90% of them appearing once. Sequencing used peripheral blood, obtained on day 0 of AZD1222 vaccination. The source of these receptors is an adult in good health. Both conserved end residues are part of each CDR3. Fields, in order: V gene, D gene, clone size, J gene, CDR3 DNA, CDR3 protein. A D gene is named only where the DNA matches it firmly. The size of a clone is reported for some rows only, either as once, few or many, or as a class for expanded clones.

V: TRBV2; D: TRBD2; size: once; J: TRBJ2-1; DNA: TGTGCCAGCAGTGAAGATATGCGGGGGAGCTCCTACAATGAGCAGTTCTTC; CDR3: CASSEDMRGSSYNEQFF
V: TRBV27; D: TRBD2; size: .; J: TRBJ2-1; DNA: TGTGCCAGCGGAAATGGACTAGCGTCCTACAATGAGCAGTTCTTC; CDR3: CASGNGLASYNEQFF
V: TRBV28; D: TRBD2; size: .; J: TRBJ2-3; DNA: TGTGCCAGTTCCATAGGCTTGGAGCGGGGATTCACAGATACGCAGTATTTT; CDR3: CASSIGLERGFTDTQYF
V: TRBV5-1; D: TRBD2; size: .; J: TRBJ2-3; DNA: TGCGCCAGCAGCTTTGTAAGCGGGGGTTCGGATACGCAGTATTTT; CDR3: CASSFVSGGSDTQYF
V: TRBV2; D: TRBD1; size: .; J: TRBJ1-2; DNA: TGTGCCAGCAGCGGAACCGGGACAGGGTTAAACTATGGCTACACCTTC; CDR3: CASSGTGTGLNYGYTF
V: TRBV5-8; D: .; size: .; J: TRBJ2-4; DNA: TGTGCCAGCGTAGGGGAACTAGCCAAAAACATTCAGTACTTC; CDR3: CASVGELAKNIQYF
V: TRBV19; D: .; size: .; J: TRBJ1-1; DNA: TGTGCCAGTAGGCTCCAGGGAGGCACTGAAGCTTTCTTT; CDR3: CASRLQGGTEAFF
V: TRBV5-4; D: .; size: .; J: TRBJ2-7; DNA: TGTGCCAGCAGCTCTTACCTGGGGGAGCAGTACTTC; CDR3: CASSSYLGEQYF
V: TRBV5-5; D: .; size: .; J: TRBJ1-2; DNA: TGTGCCAGCAGCACAGATACTAACTATGGCTACACCTTC; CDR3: CASSTDTNYGYTF
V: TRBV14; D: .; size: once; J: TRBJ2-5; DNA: TGTGCCAGCAGCCAAGTCCCAAGCGAGACCCAGTACTTC; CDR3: CASSQVPSETQYF
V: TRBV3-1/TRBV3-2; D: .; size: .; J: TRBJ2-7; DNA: TGTGCCAGCAGCCAAGTAGCCCAGCTTGGGAACGAGCAGTACTTC; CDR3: CASSQVAQLGNEQYF
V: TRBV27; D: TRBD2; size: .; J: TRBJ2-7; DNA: TGTGCCAGCAACCCTAGCGGGGGGTTCTCCTACGAGCAGTACTTC; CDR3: CASNPSGGFSYEQYF
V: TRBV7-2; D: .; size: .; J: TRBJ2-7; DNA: TGTGCCAGCAGCTTCAGCCGTAGGACGGGGGCCTACGAGCAGTACTTC; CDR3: CASSFSRRTGAYEQYF
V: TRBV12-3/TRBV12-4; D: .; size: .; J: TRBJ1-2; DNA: TGTGCCAGCAGTTTAGGGGACCCCTATGGCTACACCTTC; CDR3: CASSLGDPYGYTF
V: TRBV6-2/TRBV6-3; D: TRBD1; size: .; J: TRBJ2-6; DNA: TGTGCCAGCAGTTACCCGACAGGGAGAGCTGGGGCCAACGTCCTGACTTTC; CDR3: CASSYPTGRAGANVLTF
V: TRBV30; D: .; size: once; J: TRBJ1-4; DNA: TGTGCCTGGAGTGTAGGGGCGGCGGCTAATGAAAAACTGTTTTTT; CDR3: CAWSVGAAANEKLFF
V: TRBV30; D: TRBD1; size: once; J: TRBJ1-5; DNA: TGTGCCTGGAGTCCAGAGACAGGGAGGAGCAATCAGCCCCAGCATTTT; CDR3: CAWSPETGRSNQPQHF
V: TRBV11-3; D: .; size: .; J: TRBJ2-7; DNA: TGTGCCAGCAGCCCGCAGGGAGGCGGGCAGTACTTC; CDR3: CASSPQGGGQYF
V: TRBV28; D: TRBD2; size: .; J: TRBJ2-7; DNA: TGTGCCAGCAGACTAGCGGGAGACACGTCGGGGCAGTACTTC; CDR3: CASRLAGDTSGQYF
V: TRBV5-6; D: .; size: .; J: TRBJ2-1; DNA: TGTGCCAGCAGCTCAACCCCGGGACTGATTACCTACAATGAGCAGTTCTTC; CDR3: CASSSTPGLITYNEQFF
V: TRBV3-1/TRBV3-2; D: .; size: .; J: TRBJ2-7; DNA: TGTGCCGAGCACCAGCAGTACTTC; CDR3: CAEHQQYF
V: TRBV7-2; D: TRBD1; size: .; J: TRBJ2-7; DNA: TGTGCCAGCAGTTTAACAGGGGGCTTCGACGAGCAGTACTTC; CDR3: CASSLTGGFDEQYF
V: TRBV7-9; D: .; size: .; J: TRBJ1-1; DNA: TGTGCCAGCACTAAGAGCCTGAACACTGAAGCTTTCTTT; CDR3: CASTKSLNTEAFF
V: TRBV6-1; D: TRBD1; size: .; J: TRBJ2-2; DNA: TGTGCCAGCAGTGAACTGGCAGGGGGCACCGGGGAGCTGTTTTTT; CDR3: CASSELAGGTGELFF
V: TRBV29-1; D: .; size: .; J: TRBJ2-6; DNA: TGCAGCTTCAGTTCCTCTGGGGCCAACGTCCTGACTTTC; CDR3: CSFSSSGANVLTF
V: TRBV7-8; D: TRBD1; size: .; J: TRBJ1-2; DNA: TGTGCCAGCAGCTCCCGGACAGGTTCAAACTATGGCTACACCTTC; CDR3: CASSSRTGSNYGYTF
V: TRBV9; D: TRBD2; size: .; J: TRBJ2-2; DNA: TGTGCCAGCAGCCTGACTAGCGGGGGGCCCGGGGAGCTGTTTTTT; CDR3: CASSLTSGGPGELFF
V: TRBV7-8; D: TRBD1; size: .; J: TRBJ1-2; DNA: TGTGCCAGCAGCTTAGCCGGGACAGGGGGCATCATGGGGTATGGCTACACCTTC; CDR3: CASSLAGTGGIMGYGYTF
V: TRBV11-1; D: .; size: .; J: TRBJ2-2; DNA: TGTGCCAGCAGCTCCCGGGGTAGCTTTCACACCGGGGAGCTGTTTTTT; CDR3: CASSSRGSFHTGELFF
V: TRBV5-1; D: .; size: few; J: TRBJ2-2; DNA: TGCGCCAGCAGGGGGGGGCCATCGAACACCGGGGAGCTGTTTTTT; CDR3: CASRGGPSNTGELFF
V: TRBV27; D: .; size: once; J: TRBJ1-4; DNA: TGTGCCAGCAGTCCGACCCCTCTGGGCACTAATGAAAAACTGTTTTTT; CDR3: CASSPTPLGTNEKLFF
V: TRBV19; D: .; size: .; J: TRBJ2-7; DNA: TGTGCCAGTAGCCGTGGACAGTTTCTGAGCTACGAGCAGTACTTC; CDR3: CASSRGQFLSYEQYF
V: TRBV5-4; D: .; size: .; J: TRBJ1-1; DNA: TGTGCCAGCAGCTTGGGTTGGACTGAAGCTTTCTTT; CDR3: CASSLGWTEAFF
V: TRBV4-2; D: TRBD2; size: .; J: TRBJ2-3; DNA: TGTGCCAGCAGCCAAGATCAAAGAAGTAGCGGGGCGCGCACAGATACGCAGTATTTT; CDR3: CASSQDQRSSGARTDTQYF
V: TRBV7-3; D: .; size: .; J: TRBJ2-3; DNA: TGTGCCAGCAGCTTGTCTCGCACAGATACGCAGTATTTT; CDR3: CASSLSRTDTQYF
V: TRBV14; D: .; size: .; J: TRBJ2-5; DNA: TGTGCCAGCAGCCCCTTGGGGGTGACCCAGTACTTC; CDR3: CASSPLGVTQYF
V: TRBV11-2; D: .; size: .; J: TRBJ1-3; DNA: TGTGCCAGCAGCTTAGAGTCAGGCCCTGGAAACACCATATATTTT; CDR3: CASSLESGPGNTIYF
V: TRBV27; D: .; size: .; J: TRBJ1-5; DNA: TGTGCCAGCAGTCTGAGGACACCGTATAGCAATCAGCCCCAGCATTTT; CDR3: CASSLRTPYSNQPQHF
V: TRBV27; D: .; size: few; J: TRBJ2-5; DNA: TGTGCCAGCAGCCCTACACGGTTGTACCAAGAGACCCAGTACTTC; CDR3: CASSPTRLYQETQYF
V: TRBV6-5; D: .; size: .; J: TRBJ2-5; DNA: TGTGCCAGCAGCGACTTCCTGACCCAAGAGACCCAGTACTTC; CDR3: CASSDFLTQETQYF
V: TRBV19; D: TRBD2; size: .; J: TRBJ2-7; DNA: TGTGCCAGTAGTGGCCCGGGACTAGAGGGGGCCTACGAGCAGTACTTC; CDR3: CASSGPGLEGAYEQYF
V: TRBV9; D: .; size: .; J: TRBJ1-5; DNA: TGTGCCAGCAGCGTAACAGGGATGAGCAATCAGCCCCAGCATTTT; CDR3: CASSVTGMSNQPQHF
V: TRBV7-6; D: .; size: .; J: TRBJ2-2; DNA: TGTGCCAGCAGCTTTGTTGTCGGAGAGCTGTTTTTT; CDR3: CASSFVVGELFF
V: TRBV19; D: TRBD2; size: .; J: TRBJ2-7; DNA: TGTGCCAGTAGTAAGAGGGAGGGGAGCGAGCAGTACTTC; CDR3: CASSKREGSEQYF
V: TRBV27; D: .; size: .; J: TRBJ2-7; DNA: TGTGCCAGCATGTGGGGCTACGAGCAGTACTTC; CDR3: CASMWGYEQYF
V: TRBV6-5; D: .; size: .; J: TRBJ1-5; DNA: TGTGCCAGCCTACCCGGAGGGAGGGTAATTCAGCCCCAGCATTTT; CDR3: CASLPGGRVIQPQHF
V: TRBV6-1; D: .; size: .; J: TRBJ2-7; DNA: TGTGCCAGCAGTGAAGCGCTTGTGGAGAAGCAGTACTTC; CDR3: CASSEALVEKQYF
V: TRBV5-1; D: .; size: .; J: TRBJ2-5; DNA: TGCGCCAGCAGCTCCGGGACCTTAGGGCCGTACCAAGAGACCCAGTACTTC; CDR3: CASSSGTLGPYQETQYF
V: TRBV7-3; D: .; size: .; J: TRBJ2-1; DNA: TGTGCCAGCAGCTTATCTCACGGCTCCTACAATGAGCAGTTCTTC; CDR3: CASSLSHGSYNEQFF
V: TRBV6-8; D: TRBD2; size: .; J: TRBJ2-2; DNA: TGTGCCTCGCCGGGGGGGACCGGGGAGCTGTTTTTT; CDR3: CASPGGTGELFF
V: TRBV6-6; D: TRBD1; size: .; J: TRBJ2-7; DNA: TGTGCCAGCACCAAGGGGACAGGGGGATACGAGCAGTACTTC; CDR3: CASTKGTGGYEQYF
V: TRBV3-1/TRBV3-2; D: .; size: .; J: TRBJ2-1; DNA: TGTGCCAGCAGCCACAGCTCCGGACAGTCGTTCTTC; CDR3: CASSHSSGQSFF
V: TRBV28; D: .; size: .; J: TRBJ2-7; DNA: TGTGCCAGCAGTCTAGACGTACGAGTGGCGGAGCTCTACGAGCAGTACTTC; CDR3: CASSLDVRVAELYEQYF
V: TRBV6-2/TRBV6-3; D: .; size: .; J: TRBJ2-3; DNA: TGTGCCAGCAGTTACCCCCGGGGCCAGGTGGCACCCACAGATACGCAGTATTTT; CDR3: CASSYPRGQVAPTDTQYF
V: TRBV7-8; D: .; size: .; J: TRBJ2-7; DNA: TGTGCCAGCAGTCAAGACACTACCGTGAGAGAGCAGTACTTC; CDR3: CASSQDTTVREQYF